This record covers a single T cell receptor (beta chain). This record belongs to a study of blood T cell repertoires in COVID-19. About the study: Sample material is recorded as cDNA or gDNA derived from T cells, B-cell-depleted T cells, or PBMCs.

This table comes from immunoSEQ multiplex PCR, and its TCRdb copy is limited to in-frame clones, with some not included. The sample shows roughly 120,000 clones, almost 90% of them seen only once. CDR1 is KGHSY, CDR2 FQNENV, per germline. There are 13 residues in the CDR3. Trimming shortened V by 4 bases and J by 6 bases, and 9 bases separated the two germline ends. Sequencing was carried out using peripheral blood. This chain links TRBV16 with TRBJ2-2, with a weak D call TRBD1 (6 bases). The clonotype comes from a woman aged 45-60 years with active or convalescent COVID-19. CDR3: CASSLYRAGELFF. CDR3 bases: TGTGCCAGCAGCCTATACAGGGCCGGGGAGCTGTTTTTT. Drawing the rest from reference TRBV16 and TRBJ2-2, the complete variable domain is GEEVAQTPKHLVRGEGQKAKLYCAPIKGHSYVFWYQQVLKNEFKFLISFQNENVFDETGMPKERFSAKCLPNSPCSLEIQATKLEDSAVYFCASSLYRAGELFFGEGSRLTVL.